Shown below are 5 T cell receptor beta chains from a single sample sequenced in a study of blood T cell repertoires in COVID-19. The data were produced by immunoSEQ multiplex PCR, yet TCRdb's version contains in-frame clones alone and is incomplete. This sample yields some 530,000 clones, of which around 85% are seen a single time; just over 8% belongs to the top ten. Sequencing used PBMCs or T cells enriched from blood (not recorded which). These receptors originate from a woman aged 60-75 years who had recovered from COVID-19.

The V call is TRBV5-1, the J call TRBJ1-4, with D possibly TRBD1 on 6 matching bases. CDR1 and CDR2 (germline): SGHRS, YFSETQ. This CDR3 is built from 17 residues. V lost 4 bases, J lost 0 bases, and 16 bases lay in between. The CDR3 spells CASSLNRVLPTNEKLFF. The CDR3, as DNA: TGCGCCAGCAGCCTCAACAGGGTACTTCCAACTAATGAAAAACTGTTTTTT.

V gene TRBV27 combines with J gene TRBJ2-1; D is uncertain. Per the germline V gene, CDR1 is MNHEY and CDR2 is SMNVEV (reference sequence). The CDR3 is 17 amino acids. The ends were cut back, 0 bases at V and 0 bases at J, with 12 bases in the middle. CDR3 amino acids: CASSLSLSLSSYNEQFF. The CDR3 DNA reads as TGTGCCAGCAGTTTATCCCTCTCTCTAAGCTCCTACAATGAGCAGTTCTTC.

The CDR3 region is CASSPRVGEKLFF. The CDR3 nucleotides are TGTGCCAGCAGCCCGAGGGTGGGGGAAAAACTGTTTTTT. The genes are TRBV11-2 and TRBJ1-4; D gene uncertain. Germline lookup yields CDR1 SGHAT and CDR2 FQNNGV. V dropped 5 bases and J dropped 8 bases, with 12 bases sitting between them. The CDR3 covers 13 residues.

CDR3 nucleotide sequence: TGCGCCAGCAGCCCCTTCGGACAGGGATCAACTGAAGCTTTCTTT. It translates to CASSPFGQGSTEAFF. The chain uses TRBV5-1 and TRBJ1-1; 8 bases map to TRBD1. This CDR3 region has 15 residues. V lost 4 bases, J lost 5 bases, and 10 bases stayed unmatched. Germline-derived CDR1 and CDR2 are SGHRS and YFSETQ. The full variable domain, rest sourced from reference TRBV5-1 and TRBJ1-1, is KAGVTQTPRYLIKTRGQQVTLSCSPISGHRSVSWYQQTPGQGLQFLFEYFSETQRNKGNFPGRFSGRQFSNSRSEMNVSTLELGDSALYLCASSPFGQGSTEAFFGQGTRLTVV.

This chain uses TRBV7-9 with TRBJ1-5, with D possibly TRBD1 on 6 matching bases. Germline loops: CDR1 SEHNR, CDR2 FQNEAQ (reference sequence). The germline V and J ends were trimmed by 3 bases and 7 bases, with 13 bases remaining between them. CDR3 length equals 14 residues. CDR3 sequence (DNA): TGTGCCAGCAGCTTGGAGACAGGAAGGCAGCCCCAGCATTTT. Protein: CASSLETGRQPQHF. Complete variable domain (other parts from reference TRBV7-9 and TRBJ1-5): DTGVSQNPRHKITKRGQNVTFRCDPISEHNRLYWYRQTLGQGPEFLTYFQNEAQLEKSRLLSDRFSAERPKGSFSTLEIQRTEQGDSAMYLCASSLETGRQPQHFGDGTRLSIL.